This T cell receptor beta chain was recorded in a study of radiotherapy plus CTLA-4 blockade in lung cancer. Study at large: Objective responses emerged in under 20% of patients, and roughly 30% attained disease control. Findings and limits, study-wide: Reports identified early blood T cell clone dynamics, with interferon-beta, as the best response predictor.

A remark on this clone: Its specificity is not known.

CDR1 is GTSNPN, CDR2 SVGIG, per germline (reference sequence). CDR3 size: 14 residues. Libraries were prepared by immunoSEQ multiplex PCR; TCRdb keeps only in-frame clonotypes and omits some of them. In the table there are around 80,000 clones, more than 60% of which are singletons. The rearrangement joins TRBV30 to TRBJ2-2; TRBD2 matches 12 bases. This TCR was sampled from a human donor with non-small cell lung cancer whose response to radiotherapy plus ipilimumab could not be evaluated. Some clones in this sample may be carry-over from other donors' samples. The sample in question was peripheral blood, obtained from a patient treated with radiotherapy plus ipilimumab. CDR3 nucleotides: TGTGCTGTCCGACTAGCGGGAGACACCGGGGAGCTGTTTTTT. Translating it yields CAVRLAGDTGELFF.